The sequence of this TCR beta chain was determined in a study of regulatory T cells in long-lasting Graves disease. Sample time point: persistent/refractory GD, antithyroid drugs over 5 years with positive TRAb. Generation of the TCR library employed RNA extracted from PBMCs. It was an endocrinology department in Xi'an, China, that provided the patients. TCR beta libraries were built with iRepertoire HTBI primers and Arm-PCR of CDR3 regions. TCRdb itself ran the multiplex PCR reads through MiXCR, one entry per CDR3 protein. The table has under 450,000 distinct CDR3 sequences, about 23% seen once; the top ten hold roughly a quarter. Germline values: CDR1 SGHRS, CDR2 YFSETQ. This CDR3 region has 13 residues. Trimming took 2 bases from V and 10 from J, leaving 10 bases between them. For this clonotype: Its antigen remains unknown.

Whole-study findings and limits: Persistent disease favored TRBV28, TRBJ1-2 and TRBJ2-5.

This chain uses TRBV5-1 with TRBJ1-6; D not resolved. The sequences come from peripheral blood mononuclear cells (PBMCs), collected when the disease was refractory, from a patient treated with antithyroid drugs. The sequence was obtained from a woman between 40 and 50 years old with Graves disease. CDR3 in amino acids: CASSLLVESPLHF. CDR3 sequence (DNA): TGCGCCAGCAGCTTACTTGTGGAATCACCCCTCCACTTT.